This T cell receptor beta chain was sequenced in a study of neurological immune-mediated disorders. Whole-study results and caveats: No expanded-clone CDR3 amino acid sequence recurred across subjects, suggesting private TCR-beta repertoires.

Healthy control participants comprised blood bank volunteers in Maryland, USA. V was clipped by 0 bases and J by 2 bases, with 7 bases between them. Germline V CDR1 and CDR2: SGHRS, YFSETQ. CDR3 length: 14 residues. This clonotype occurred many times. Its antigen is still unknown. A single run covered 15-18 subjects with over 190 million TCR-beta sequences. TCRdb ran MiXCR on the 5' RACE reads and lists one entry per CDR3 protein. The sample includes 70,000 to 95,000 distinct CDR3 sequences, 15% to 20% of them seen just once. Sample: PBMCs. This clonotype was obtained from a woman aged 35 to 49 in good health. V gene TRBV5-1 combines with J gene TRBJ2-3, with a possible D match to TRBD2 (5 bases). The CDR3 is CASSLEGLTDTQYF. The CDR3, as DNA: TGCGCCAGCAGCTTGGAAGGACTCACAGATACGCAGTATTTT.